One and the same sample provided the 29 T cell receptor beta chains below, sequenced in a study of CD8+ T cells in alopecia areata. TCR sequencing used cDNA made by reverse transcription of extracted RNA. Profiling relied on immunoSEQ multiplex PCR, and the TCRdb table lists in-frame clones only, not all of them. Counted here are about 150,000 clones, around 54% occurring once; the ten biggest clones make up 4% to 5.5%. The sample consisted of CD4+ T cells sorted from blood. These TCRs come from a human donor in good health.

The chain has TRBV29-1 and TRBJ2-7; no clear D gene. This CDR3 spans 11 amino acids. CDR1 and CDR2 from the germline V gene are SQVTM and ANQGSEA. Trimming shortened V by 2 bases and J by 6 bases, and 8 bases separated the two germline ends. CDR3 coding DNA: TGCAGCGTTGAAAGGGCAGCCGAGCAGTACTTC. Residues: CSVERAAEQYF.

This clone was recorded once. This rearrangement joins TRBV27 to TRBJ1-5; D gene uncertain. From germline, CDR1 is MNHEY and CDR2 SMNVEV (reference sequence). V was cut by 4 bases and J by 6 bases, with 10 bases left in between. CDR3 size: 13 residues. The CDR3 DNA sequence: TGTGCCAGCAGTTCCATGGATGGTCAGCCCCAGCATTTT. Protein sequence: CASSSMDGQPQHF.

The chain links TRBV4-1 to TRBJ1-5; 7 nucleotides align to TRBD1. Trimming removed 0 bases from V and 4 bases from J; junction bases left unmatched: 3. The CDR3 totals 15 residues. Germline values: CDR1 MGHRA, CDR2 YSYEKL. In DNA form, the CDR3 reads TGCGCCAGCAGCCAAGATGGGGGACAGAATCAGCCCCAGCATTTT. It translates to CASSQDGGQNQPQHF.

The rearrangement uses TRBV7-9 and TRBJ2-3; D is uncertain. CDR3 length equals 12 residues. V was trimmed by 10 bases and J by 0 bases, leaving 8 bases between them. Germline values: CDR1 SEHNR, CDR2 FQNEAQ (reference sequence). The CDR3 bases are TGTGCCACCGCCCCTAGCACAGATACGCAGTATTTT. Its translation is CATAPSTDTQYF.

V usage is TRBV7-9 and J usage is TRBJ2-1; 9 nucleotides match TRBD1. Germline V gene sequence: CDR1 SEHNR, CDR2 FQNEAQ (reference sequence). V shed 5 bases and J 7 bases; nucleotides not matched to a gene: 18. This CDR3 spans 18 amino acids. The CDR3 region has the DNA TGTGCCAGCAGCAGGGACAGGGCAAAGGTCGGCCAACTAAATGAGCAGTTCTTC. Its translation is CASSRDRAKVGQLNEQFF.

V is TRBV5-1 and J is TRBJ2-7, with 8 bases identical to TRBD2. Trimming removed 2 bases from V and 6 bases from J; junction bases left unmatched: 4. The CDR3 spans 13 residues. Germline CDR1 reads SGHRS; CDR2 reads YFSETQ. The CDR3 is CASSLLAAGEQYF. The CDR3 DNA reads as TGCGCCAGCAGCTTACTAGCGGCGGGCGAGCAGTACTTC.

By frequency in the sample, this clone is medium-sized (0.01 to 0.1%). The gene calls are TRBV10-3 and TRBJ2-3, with D possibly being TRBD2 (6 bases). The CDR3 loop spans 18 amino acids. Trimming left V 3 bases short and J 2 bases short, with 21 bases between. Per the germline V gene, CDR1 is ENHRY and CDR2 is SYGVKD. This chain's CDR3 is CAISETLAALPPTDTQYF. CDR3 DNA sequence: TGTGCCATCAGTGAAACCTTAGCGGCACTTCCTCCCACAGATACGCAGTATTTT.

The V call is TRBV19, the J call TRBJ1-5; D is possibly TRBD1 (6 bases). The length of the CDR3 is 15 residues. Germline CDR1 and CDR2: LNHDA and SQIVND (reference sequence). Between the trimmed V and J ends, which lost 5 bases and 4 bases, there was a span of 15 bases. The CDR3 spells CASSAGATGNQPQHF. For the CDR3, the DNA is TGTGCCAGTAGTGCCGGAGCGACAGGTAATCAGCCCCAGCATTTT.

This rearrangement joins TRBV30 to TRBJ1-3; tentative D call: TRBD1 (6 bases). This CDR3 has 13 residues. Per germline, CDR1 GTSNPN and CDR2 SVGIG (reference sequence). Trimming took off 3 bases at V and 8 bases at J, with 14 bases between the two ends. The CDR3 sequence: CAWRHRAGHTIYF. CDR3 DNA sequence: TGTGCCTGGAGGCACAGGGCCGGGCACACCATATATTTT. Full variable domain (remainder filled in from reference TRBV30 and TRBJ1-3): SQTIHQWPATLVQPVGSPLSLECTVEGTSNPNLYWYRQAAGRGLQLLFYSVGIGQISSEVPQNLSASRPQDRQFILSSKKLLLSDSGFYLCAWRHRAGHTIYFGEGSWLTVV.

The table lists this clone with a few counts. J is TRBJ2-6 and V is TRBV7-9; weak D call: TRBD2 (5 bases). CDR3 length equals 16 residues. V dropped 5 bases and J dropped 0 bases, with 11 bases sitting between them. Germline CDR1 and CDR2: SEHNR and FQNEAQ (reference sequence). CDR3 loop: CASSPRRVSGANVLTF. The CDR3 DNA follows: TGTGCCAGCAGCCCCCGGCGGGTCTCTGGGGCCAACGTCCTGACTTTC.

This chain uses TRBV27 with TRBJ2-7; 10 bases line up with TRBD2. The CDR3 contains 15 residues. V gave up 2 bases and J gave up 6 bases; unmatched junction bases: 7. The germline V gene has CDR1 MNHEY and CDR2 SMNVEV (reference sequence). The CDR3 reads CASSLASGRVSEQYF. The CDR3, as DNA: TGTGCCAGCAGTTTAGCCAGCGGGAGGGTCTCCGAGCAGTACTTC.

This chain connects TRBV14 to TRBJ1-2; 7 bases line up with TRBD1. CDR3 size: 12 residues. CDR1 and CDR2 (germline): SGHDN, FVKESK. J was trimmed by 7 bases and V by 4 bases; bases with no gene match: 3. The chain's CDR3 is CASSPGGRGYTF. As DNA, the CDR3 is TGTGCCAGCAGCCCAGGGGGTCGTGGCTACACCTTC.

The genes are TRBV11-1 and TRBJ2-7; TRBD1 agrees at 7 bases. This CDR3 comprises 14 residues. Germline V gives CDR1 SGHAT, CDR2 FQDESV (reference sequence). The trim removed 6 bases at V and 3 bases at J, leaving 8 bases unmatched. The CDR3 bases are TGTGCCAGCAGTCCCGACAGGGAAAACTACGAGCAGTACTTC. This translates into CASSPDRENYEQYF.

This chain uses TRBV5-1 with TRBJ2-7; 9 positions agree with TRBD2. The junction had 6 bases not matched to a gene; V was cut back by 3 bases and J by 5 bases. CDR3 length: 14 amino acids. Germline V gene lookup returns CDR1 SGHRS and CDR2 YFSETQ. CDR3 coding DNA: TGCGCCAGCAGCTGGCGGGAGGGCCTCAACGAGCAGTACTTC. Protein product: CASSWREGLNEQYF.

This clone was seen only a few times. V is TRBV27 and J is TRBJ1-1; D not resolved. The germline V and J ends were trimmed by 7 bases and 5 bases, with 17 bases remaining between them. The CDR3 sequence is 14 residues long. Germline values: CDR1 MNHEY, CDR2 SMNVEV (reference sequence). CDR3 residues: CASKSGVGETEAFF. CDR3 nucleotides: TGTGCCAGCAAGTCCGGGGTGGGCGAGACTGAAGCTTTCTTT.

V usage is TRBV9 and J usage is TRBJ1-1; D gene unclear. This CDR3 contains 11 residues. Per the germline V gene, CDR1 is SGDLS and CDR2 is YYNGEE. V dropped 4 bases and J dropped 3 bases, with 4 bases sitting between them. The CDR3 nucleotides read TGTGCCAGCAGCAGGGACACTGAAGCTTTCTTT. Translated, it gives CASSRDTEAFF.

This clone appeared many times. The V and J genes are TRBV5-5 and TRBJ2-1, with D tentatively TRBD2 (6 bases). With 4 bases removed from V and 0 bases from J, the gap between germline ends came to 14 bases. The CDR3 sequence is 16 residues long. Germline V gene data show CDR1 as SGHKS and CDR2 as YYEKEE (reference sequence). CDR3 loop: CASSPGSPYSYNEQFF. DNA of the CDR3: TGTGCCAGCAGCCCCGGGAGCCCCTACTCCTACAATGAGCAGTTCTTC. The full variable domain, completed using reference TRBV5-5 and TRBJ2-1, is DAGVTQSPTHLIKTRGQQVTLRCSPISGHKSVSWYQQVLGQGPQFIFQYYEKEERGRGNFPDRFSARQFPNYSSELNVNALLLGDSALYLCASSPGSPYSYNEQFFGPGTRLTVL.

This sequence joins TRBV6-5 and TRBJ1-5; D uncertain. Germline V lookup: CDR1 MNHEY, CDR2 SVGAGI. V lost 10 bases to trimming and J lost 5 bases, with 9 bases between them. CDR3 length: 11 amino acids. CDR3 amino acids: CANGRDQPQHF. CDR3 DNA: TGTGCCAACGGTAGAGATCAGCCCCAGCATTTT.

This clone was observed a few times. J is TRBJ1-1 and V is TRBV29-1; D uncertain. CDR1 is SQVTM, CDR2 ANQGSEA, per germline. This CDR3 region has 11 residues. The V end lost 7 bases, the J end lost 3 bases, and 9 bases lay between the germline ends. The CDR3 here is CSAGYHTEAFF. The CDR3 DNA reads as TGCAGCGCCGGGTACCACACTGAAGCTTTCTTT.

The rearrangement links TRBV5-4 to TRBJ2-7; 9 positions agree with TRBD1. The CDR3 has 15 residues. The V and J ends lost 4 bases and 5 bases, in that order; junction bases with no gene match: 10. Per the germline V gene, CDR1 is SGHNT and CDR2 is YYREEE (reference sequence). DNA for the CDR3: TGTGCCAGCAGCAGAAAGGGACAGGGATTCCACGAGCAGTACTTC. Amino acid sequence: CASSRKGQGFHEQYF. Drawing the rest from reference TRBV5-4 and TRBJ2-7, the complete variable domain is ETGVTQSPTHLIKTRGQQVTLRCSSQSGHNTVSWYQQALGQGPQFIFQYYREEENGRGNFPPRFSGLQFPNYSSELNVNALELDDSALYLCASSRKGQGFHEQYFGPGTRLTVT.

V and J are TRBV5-1 and TRBJ2-2; D gene ambiguous. The CDR3 is made up of 11 amino acids. Looked up from germline, CDR1 is SGHRS and CDR2 is YFSETQ. The V gene lost 4 bases and the J gene lost 8 bases, with 6 bases spanning the gap. This CDR3 is CASSPSGELFF. The CDR3 nucleotides are TGCGCCAGCAGCCCTTCTGGGGAGCTGTTTTTT.

The J gene is TRBJ1-1, the V gene TRBV7-2; possibly TRBD1 for D (5 bases). Trimming left V 2 bases short and J 5 bases short, with 12 bases between. The CDR3 contains 14 residues. Germline CDR1 SGHTA, CDR2 FQGNSA. CDR3 DNA sequence: TGTGCCAGCAGCTTAATATTCAGGGAAACTGAAGCTTTCTTT. Translation: CASSLIFRETEAFF.

The V and J genes are TRBV25-1 and TRBJ2-6, with TRBD1 identical over 7 bases. With V trimmed by 6 bases and J by 4 bases, 6 bases remained unmatched. The CDR3 contains 15 residues. Looked up from germline, CDR1 is MGHDK and CDR2 is SYGVNS. The CDR3 sequence: CASSTTGYGANVLTF. In DNA, the CDR3 is TGTGCCAGCAGCACGACAGGGTACGGGGCCAACGTCCTGACTTTC.

There are a few counts of this clone. CDR3 sequence: CSVEARVLAGDNEQFF. The DNA of the CDR3 is TGCAGCGTTGAAGCCAGGGTCCTAGCGGGAGACAATGAGCAGTTCTTC. This chain links TRBV29-1 with TRBJ2-1; 10 bases match TRBD2. Germline values: CDR1 SQVTM, CDR2 ANQGSEA. With V trimmed by 1 base and J by 5 bases, 8 bases remained unmatched. This CDR3 spans 16 amino acids.

The rearrangement uses TRBV9 and TRBJ1-2; TRBD1 aligns across 9 bases. This CDR3 contains 17 residues. V shed 2 bases, J shed 10 bases, and the junction held 18 bases outside the gene matches. Germline V gene sequence: CDR1 SGDLS, CDR2 YYNGEE. In DNA form, the CDR3 reads TGTGCCAGCAGCGTTACGGGACAGGGTGGTTCTTTGTCTGACTACACCTTC. This translates into CASSVTGQGGSLSDYTF.

There are a few counts of this clone. This specimen includes other DNA sequences encoding the same CDR3. The chain joins TRBV19 to TRBJ2-1; weak D call: TRBD2 (7 bases). CDR3 size: 16 residues. Trimming left V 6 bases short and J 0 bases short, with 15 bases between. Germline CDR1 LNHDA, CDR2 SQIVND (reference sequence). CDR3 sequence (DNA): TGTGCCAGTAGCAGGGAGGGGGTCAGCTCCTACAATGAGCAGTTCTTC. Protein sequence: CASSREGVSSYNEQFF. The full variable domain, completed using reference TRBV19 and TRBJ2-1, is DGGITQSPKYLFRKEGQNVTLSCEQNLNHDAMYWYRQDPGQGLRLIYYSQIVNDFQKGDIAEGYSVSREKKESFPLTVTSAQKNPTAFYLCASSREGVSSYNEQFFGPGTRLTVL.

This clone appeared a few times. The V gene is TRBV4-1, the J gene TRBJ1-1, with D maybe TRBD1 (5 bases). The CDR3 spans 15 residues. V was clipped by 1 base and J by 3 bases, with 12 bases between them. Germline assignment: CDR1 MGHRA and CDR2 YSYEKL. CDR3 bases: TGCGCCAGCAGCCAAGGACAGATTTACCACACTGAAGCTTTCTTT. Translating gives CASSQGQIYHTEAFF.

Comments on this clone: The sample has other DNA sequences that encode this CDR3 too. The J gene is TRBJ1-2, the V gene TRBV29-1; D gene unclear. Germline V gene data show CDR1 as SQVTM and CDR2 as ANQGSEA. The CDR3 is 11 residues long. Trimming pared 4 bases from V and 2 bases from J, leaving 5 bases between. As DNA, the CDR3 is TGCAGCGTTGCGGAAAACTATGGCTACACCTTC. This sequence encodes CSVAENYGYTF.

The V call is TRBV18, the J call TRBJ2-7, with 7 bases that match TRBD1. The length of the CDR3 is 12 residues. After removal of 3 bases from V and 5 bases from J, the junction contained 1 base not matched to a gene. Germline V lookup: CDR1 KGHSH, CDR2 LQKENI. The CDR3 sequence: CASSPTGHEQYF. DNA of the CDR3: TGTGCCAGCTCACCGACAGGGCACGAGCAGTACTTC.